This TCR beta chain was recorded in a study of T-cell reconstitution after alpha-beta-depleted transplantation in children. The CDR3 runs to 15 residues. V shed 2 bases and J 3 bases; nucleotides not matched to a gene: 3. From germline, CDR1 is SGHRS and CDR2 YFSETQ. Library preparation (for TCRbeta) was performed with unique molecular identifiers. Using its own MiXCR run on the PCR reads, TCRdb lists one record per CDR3 protein. The sample contains 600,000 to 800,000 distinct CDR3 sequences, approximately 14% of which appear only once. This clonotype was detected many times. Antigen unknown. Findings and caveats of the study: Where alpha-beta T cells came from about two months after transplant was reportedly several hundred expanded graft clones. After one year, T-cell counts and TCRbeta diversity mostly came from new T cells. Certain patients had high TCRbeta diversity at day 60, and it came from recipient T cells and thymic progenitors that survived.

The chain has TRBV5-1 and TRBJ2-2; TRBD1 matches at 8 bases. This sample comprised PBMCs, obtained before TCRalphabeta/CD19-depleted stem cell transplant. This TCR derives from a girl under 10 years old with congenital amegakaryocytic thrombocytopenia, due to receive a stem cell transplant. The CDR3 sequence is CASSFGQGYTGELFF. CDR3 nucleotide sequence: TGCGCCAGCAGCTTCGGACAGGGATACACCGGGGAGCTGTTTTTT.